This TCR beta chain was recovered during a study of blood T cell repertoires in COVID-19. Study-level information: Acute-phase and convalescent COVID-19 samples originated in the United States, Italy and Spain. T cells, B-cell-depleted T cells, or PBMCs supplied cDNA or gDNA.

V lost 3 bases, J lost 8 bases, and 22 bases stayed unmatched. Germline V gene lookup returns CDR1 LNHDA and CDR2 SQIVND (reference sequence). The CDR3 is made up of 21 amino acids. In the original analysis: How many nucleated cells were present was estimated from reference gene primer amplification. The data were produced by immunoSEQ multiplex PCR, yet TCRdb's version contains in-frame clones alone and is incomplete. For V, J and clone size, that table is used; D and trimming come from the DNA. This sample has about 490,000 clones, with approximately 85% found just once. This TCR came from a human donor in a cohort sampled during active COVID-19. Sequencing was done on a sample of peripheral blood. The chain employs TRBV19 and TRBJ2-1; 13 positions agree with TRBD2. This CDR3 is CASSIGFEGTSGMLAVDEQFF. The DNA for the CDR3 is TGTGCCAGTAGTATCGGTTTCGAGGGGACTAGCGGGATGCTGGCGGTGGATGAGCAGTTCTTC.